A selection of T cell receptor beta chains follows, all from one sample in a study of cytomegalovirus exposure and HLA in healthy donors. TCRdb's copy holds only in-frame clones and misses some; the assay was immunoSEQ multiplex PCR. The data show about 110,000 clones, over 70% seen once. Specimen: PBMCs. The receptors originated from a woman in her forties in good health and CMV-seropositive. CDR3s include the opening cysteine and the closing phenylalanine or tryptophan. D genes are given only for firm matches. The size field is filled for only some rows; it gives once, few, many or a size class.

j_gene	len	v_gene	d_gene	abundance	CDR3nt	CDR3aa
TRBJ1-1	14	TRBV18	.	.	TGTGCCAGCTCACCGGGGCAGATGAACACTGAAGCTTTCTTT	CASSPGQMNTEAFF
TRBJ1-1	12	TRBV6-1	TRBD1	.	TGTGCCAGCAGTGAAAGCAACAGGGGAGCTTTCTTT	CASSESNRGAFF
TRBJ2-7	13	TRBV5-1	.	.	TGCGCCAGCAGGACAGGAAATTCCTACGAGCAGTACTTC	CASRTGNSYEQYF
TRBJ2-1	13	TRBV5-1	TRBD2	.	TGCGCCAGCAGCCCGGGACTAGTCAATGAGCAGTTCTTC	CASSPGLVNEQFF
TRBJ2-3	15	TRBV19	TRBD1	.	TGTGCCAGTAGTCCCCAGGACAGGGTAGGGACCACGCAGTATTTT	CASSPQDRVGTTQYF
TRBJ2-3	16	TRBV5-4	.	.	TGTGCCAGCAGCTTGGATCGACTGCGCGGCACAGATACGCAGTATTTT	CASSLDRLRGTDTQYF
TRBJ2-7	15	TRBV11-2	TRBD2	.	TGTGCCAGCAGCGAAAGTAGCGGGGGGACCTACGAGCAGTACTTC	CASSESSGGTYEQYF
TRBJ2-3	13	TRBV7-3	.	.	TGTGCCAGCAGCCCGGAGGCAACAGATACGCAGTATTTT	CASSPEATDTQYF
TRBJ2-5	13	TRBV4-1	TRBD1	.	TGCGCCAGCAGCCTCGGGACAGAAGAGACCCAGTACTTC	CASSLGTEETQYF
TRBJ2-5	15	TRBV13	TRBD2	.	TGTGCCAGCAGCCCCAGACTAGCGGACCAAGAGACCCAGTACTTC	CASSPRLADQETQYF
TRBJ1-4	16	TRBV7-7	TRBD1	.	TGTGCTAGCAGCTTAGGGACAGGATCGAGTTTGGAAAAACTGTTTTTT	CASSLGTGSSLEKLFF
TRBJ2-5	16	TRBV10-3	TRBD1	.	TGTGCCATCAGTGAGCCAACTCAGGGGGCTCAAGAGACCCAGTACTTC	CAISEPTQGAQETQYF
TRBJ2-7	15	TRBV4-2	TRBD2	.	TGTGCCAGCAGCCAAGACCTAGCGGGAGAATACGAGCAGTACTTC	CASSQDLAGEYEQYF
TRBJ1-6	16	TRBV7-9	TRBD1	.	TGTGCCAGCAGCTTACTGGACAGGGGGCCTAATTCACCCCTCCACTTT	CASSLLDRGPNSPLHF
TRBJ1-5	12	TRBV6-5	.	.	TGTGCCAGCAGTTCCGGCAATCAGCCCCAGCATTTT	CASSSGNQPQHF
TRBJ1-2	12	TRBV7-9	.	.	TGTGCCAGCAGCTTAGACAGTTCTGGCTACACCTTC	CASSLDSSGYTF
TRBJ2-1	15	TRBV18	TRBD2	.	TGTGCCAGCACCCAATCTAGCGGGGCCTACAATGAGCAGTTCTTC	CASTQSSGAYNEQFF
TRBJ1-1	13	TRBV27	.	.	TGTGCCAGCAGTTTAAATTCGGGAATTGCAGCTTTCTTT	CASSLNSGIAAFF
TRBJ2-3	17	TRBV25-1	.	.	TGTGCCAGCAGTGAATTGGGGGGGCCCCTCGGCACAGATACGCAGTATTTT	CASSELGGPLGTDTQYF
TRBJ1-2	16	TRBV4-3	.	.	TGCGCCAGCAGCCAAGATGCCACAGCTAACAACTATGGCTACACCTTC	CASSQDATANNYGYTF
TRBJ1-3	15	TRBV7-9	.	few	TGTGCCAGCAGCTTAGGATCGACAGTCGGAAACACCATATATTTT	CASSLGSTVGNTIYF
TRBJ2-5	15	TRBV5-1	TRBD1	few	TGCGCCAGCAGCTTGGAGGGACAGGGGTCGGAGACCCAGTACTTC	CASSLEGQGSETQYF
TRBJ2-1	15	TRBV30	TRBD2	.	TGTGCCTGGAGTGTAGGAGCGGGAGGCTCCAATGAGCAGTTCTTC	CAWSVGAGGSNEQFF
TRBJ1-2	14	TRBV5-1	TRBD1	.	TGCGCCAGCAGCTTGAACAGGGGCGACTATGGCTACACCTTC	CASSLNRGDYGYTF
TRBJ2-5	16	TRBV5-6	.	.	TGTGCCAGCAGCCCCGTCGGACACCTCCAGGGAGAGACCCAGTACTTC	CASSPVGHLQGETQYF
TRBJ1-1	16	TRBV4-3	.	.	TGCGCCAGCAGCCAAGACAGGGGCTCCATGAACACTGAAGCTTTCTTT	CASSQDRGSMNTEAFF
TRBJ2-7	14	TRBV27	TRBD1	.	TGTGCCAGCAGTTTGGGGACAGGGCCCTACGAGCAGTACTTC	CASSLGTGPYEQYF
TRBJ1-1	14	TRBV6-1	.	.	TGTGCCAGCAGTGAAGTGGGGGGGCTCCGCGAAGCTTTCTTT	CASSEVGGLREAFF
TRBJ2-2	16	TRBV7-3	TRBD1	.	TGTGCCAGCAGCTCGGAGACAGGGTTCAACACCGGGGAGCTGTTTTTT	CASSSETGFNTGELFF
TRBJ2-2	16	TRBV11-3	TRBD1	.	TGTGCCAGCAGCTTAGGGACAGGGTGGAACACCGGGGAGCTGTTTTTT	CASSLGTGWNTGELFF
TRBJ2-7	14	TRBV5-1	.	.	TGCGCCAGCAGCTTCCTAGCGCAAACCTACGAGCAGTACTTC	CASSFLAQTYEQYF
TRBJ2-3	15	TRBV5-6	.	.	TGTGCCAGCAGCTTTCGGCAGGGCCTCACAGATACGCAGTATTTT	CASSFRQGLTDTQYF
TRBJ2-1	14	TRBV11-2	.	.	TGTGCCAGCAGCTTACCGACAGAGTACAATGAGCAGTTCTTC	CASSLPTEYNEQFF
TRBJ2-3	18	TRBV11-3	TRBD2	.	TGTGCCAGCAGCTTAGATCAAGCGACTAGCGTGTCTTCAGATACGCAGTATTTT	CASSLDQATSVSSDTQYF
TRBJ2-7	13	TRBV7-9	.	.	TGTTCCAGCAGCCACAGATCAGACCACGAGCAGTACTTC	CSSSHRSDHEQYF
TRBJ1-4	14	TRBV9	.	.	TGTGCCAGCAGTGTGGGGGCAGATAATGAAAAACTGTTTTTT	CASSVGADNEKLFF
TRBJ1-2	16	TRBV5-1	TRBD1	few	TGCGCCAGCAGCTTGGCCCTTTCCAGGGGGCAAGGTGGCTACACCTTC	CASSLALSRGQGGYTF